These 21 T cell receptor beta chains were sequenced from one sample in a study of blood T cell repertoires in COVID-19. The method was immunoSEQ multiplex PCR; TCRdb's version includes in-frame clones alone and lacks a portion of them. The sample includes 210,000 or so clones, approximately 87% of them seen just once. What was sequenced was PBMCs or T cells enriched from blood (not recorded which). These receptors all come from a woman aged 50 to 60 in a cohort exposed to, infected with or recovered from COVID-19 (not recorded which).

The chain recombines TRBV6-1 with TRBJ1-5; D remains unclear. V was cut by 3 bases and J by 0 bases, with 9 bases left in between. Germline CDR1 and CDR2: MNHNS and SASEGT. The CDR3 spans 15 residues. CDR3 sequence: CASSDAIYSNQPQHF. The CDR3 nucleotides are TGTGCCAGCAGTGACGCGATTTATAGCAATCAGCCCCAGCATTTT.

The V and J genes are TRBV2 and TRBJ1-5; unclear D gene. The CDR3 has 14 residues. Trimming pared 3 bases from V and 5 bases from J, leaving 11 bases between. From germline, CDR1 is SNHLY and CDR2 FYNNEI. CDR3 loop: CASSESIADQPQHF. CDR3 sequence (DNA): TGTGCCAGCAGTGAGTCGATAGCGGATCAGCCCCAGCATTTT.

The chain joins TRBV6-1 to TRBJ2-1; 9 bases map to TRBD1. Germline V gene sequence: CDR1 MNHNS, CDR2 SASEGT. V lost 1 base to trimming and J lost 3 bases; unmatched junction nucleotides: 4. The CDR3 has 16 residues. The CDR3: CASSEDPGQGYNEQFF. CDR3 nucleotides: TGTGCCAGCAGTGAAGACCCGGGACAGGGCTACAATGAGCAGTTCTTC.

The genes are TRBV4-3 and TRBJ2-3, with a tentative D call TRBD1 (6 bases). Germline CDR1 and CDR2: LGHNA and YSLEER. Trimming pared 2 bases from V and 4 bases from J, leaving 7 bases between. The CDR3 has 13 residues. This chain's CDR3 is CASSQNRADTQYF. CDR3 sequence (DNA): TGCGCCAGCAGCCAAAACAGGGCAGATACGCAGTATTTT.

The V and J genes are TRBV7-2 and TRBJ2-7; D perhaps matches TRBD2 (6 bases). Trimming took 1 base from V and 6 from J, leaving 16 bases between them. This CDR3 is 15 amino acids long. Germline values: CDR1 SGHTA, CDR2 FQGNSA. The CDR3 bases are TGTGCCAGCAGCTTAGACTTAGCGGTCGGGTCCGAGCAGTACTTC. Translation: CASSLDLAVGSEQYF.

This clone was observed once. The rearrangement uses TRBV2 and TRBJ1-1; TRBD1 might be the D (5 bases). V was pared by 6 bases and J by 0 bases, with 8 bases between. CDR3 size: 13 residues. The germline gives CDR1 SNHLY, CDR2 FYNNEI. The chain's CDR3 is CASRAGMNTEAFF. Here the CDR3 DNA reads TGTGCCAGCAGGGCAGGGATGAACACTGAAGCTTTCTTT. The full variable domain, in which reference TRBV2 and TRBJ1-1 provide the parts outside the CDR3, is EPEVTQTPSHQVTQMGQEVILRCVPISNHLYFYWYRQILGQKVEFLVSFYNNEISEKSEIFDDQFSVERPDGSNFTLKIRSTKLEDSAMYFCASRAGMNTEAFFGQGTRLTVV.

The gene calls are TRBV5-6 and TRBJ1-5, with TRBD1 identical over 12 bases. V was clipped by 4 bases and J by 6 bases; unmatched bases: 8. The germline gives CDR1 SGHDT, CDR2 YYEEEE. The CDR3 length is 16 residues. CDR3 DNA: TGTGCCAGCAGCGTCCGGGACAGGGGGCATGTTCAGCCCCAGCATTTT. It specifies CASSVRDRGHVQPQHF.

With respect to this clone: A read error may account for a junction end that differs from germline. V gene TRBV5-4 combines with J gene TRBJ1-6, with TRBD1 matching 9 bases. CDR1 is SGHNT and CDR2 is YYREEE in the germline V gene (reference sequence). This CDR3 contains 14 residues. The CDR3 is CASRLDRGDSPLHF. The CDR3 DNA follows: TGTGCCAGCAGGTTGGACAGGGGAGATTCACCCCTCCACTTT.

The rearrangement joins TRBV5-4 to TRBJ1-4; TRBD1 matches 7 bases. This CDR3 has 16 amino acids. V lost 4 bases to trimming and J lost 0 bases; unmatched junction nucleotides: 6. Germline CDR1 is SGHNT and CDR2 is YYREEE (reference sequence). The CDR3 loop is CASSRQGGATNEKLFF. In nucleotides, the CDR3 is TGTGCCAGCAGCCGACAGGGCGGCGCAACTAATGAAAAACTGTTTTTT.

The V call is TRBV3-1 (or the pseudogene TRBV3-2), the J call TRBJ1-2, with D perhaps TRBD1 (5 bases). CDR3 size: 12 residues. V lost 1 base and J 8 bases, leaving 8 bases between the germline ends. Germline assignment: CDR1 LGHDT and CDR2 YNNKEL (reference sequence). As DNA, the CDR3 is TGTGCCAGCAGCCAAGTGGGGCAAGGCTACACCTTC. Its translation is CASSQVGQGYTF.

This clone appeared a single time. The gene calls are TRBV4-1 and TRBJ2-1; 10 positions match TRBD1. Trimming removed 3 bases from V and 3 bases from J; junction bases left unmatched: 8. The CDR3 runs 17 residues. CDR1 is MGHRA and CDR2 is YSYEKL in the germline V gene. The CDR3 protein is CASSHRTGTGVYNEQFF. CDR3 in DNA: TGCGCCAGCAGCCACCGAACCGGGACAGGGGTCTACAATGAGCAGTTCTTC.

This clone was recorded only once. This chain uses TRBV6-5 with TRBJ1-3; possible D gene TRBD1, 5 bases. Trimming pared 6 bases from V and 0 bases from J, leaving 9 bases between. The germline CDR1 and CDR2 sequences are MNHEY and SVGAGI. The CDR3 length is 14 residues. CDR3 protein: CASSRQGSGNTIYF. Here the CDR3 DNA reads TGTGCCAGCAGCCGCCAGGGCTCTGGAAACACCATATATTTT.

This clone was picked up a small number of times. This chain connects TRBV11-2 to TRBJ1-1, with D possibly TRBD1 on 6 matching bases. With 1 base removed from V and 6 bases from J, the gap between germline ends came to 12 bases. This CDR3 comprises 14 residues. Germline V lookup: CDR1 SGHAT, CDR2 FQNNGV. The chain's CDR3 is CASSLVQGRAEAFF. The CDR3 coding sequence is TGTGCCAGCAGCTTAGTACAGGGTCGGGCTGAAGCTTTCTTT.

J is TRBJ2-2 and V is TRBV3-1 (or the pseudogene TRBV3-2); the D gene is possibly TRBD2 (5 bases). The V end was cut by 0 bases, the J end by 4 bases, with 12 bases between. This CDR3 has 16 residues. From germline, CDR1 is LGHDT and CDR2 YNNKEL (reference sequence). This CDR3 is CASSQEAGSSTGELFF. The CDR3 nucleotides are TGTGCCAGCAGCCAAGAGGCGGGCAGCTCCACCGGGGAGCTGTTTTTT.

The V call is TRBV25-1, the J call TRBJ2-2; TRBD1 matches 7 bases. The CDR3 contains 14 residues. Germline CDR1 reads MGHDK; CDR2 reads SYGVNS. The J segment lost 3 bases and the V segment lost 5 bases, leaving 3 bases of the junction unmatched. The CDR3 DNA is TGTGCCAGCAGTAGGGACAGATACACCGGGGAGCTGTTTTTT. It codes for CASSRDRYTGELFF.

The chain is built from TRBV30 and TRBJ1-1; TRBD1 is a possible D gene (6 bases). The V end lost 4 bases, the J end lost 1 base, and 13 bases lay between the germline ends. The CDR3 has 14 residues. Per germline, CDR1 GTSNPN and CDR2 SVGIG (reference sequence). Written as DNA, the CDR3 is TGTGCCTGGAACTTAGGCAGGGGGAACACTGAAGCTTTCTTT. It encodes CAWNLGRGNTEAFF.

V is TRBV28 and J is TRBJ2-3; TRBD2 is a possible D gene (6 bases). Germline loops: CDR1 MDHEN, CDR2 SYDVKM. This CDR3 spans 14 amino acids. Trimming took 11 bases from V and 5 from J, leaving 20 bases between them. DNA of the CDR3: TGTGCCGGGGGGACCAGAGGGCGGGTAGATACGCAGTATTTT. Protein: CAGGTRGRVDTQYF.

CDR3 sequence (DNA): TGTGCCAGCAGCGTAACAGGGCAGGGAAATGGAAACACCATATATTTT. Its translation is CASSVTGQGNGNTIYF. The V gene is TRBV9, the J gene TRBJ1-3; weak D call: TRBD1 (6 bases). CDR3 size: 16 residues. Trimming pared 1 base from V and 3 bases from J, leaving 14 bases between. CDR1 and CDR2 from the germline V gene are SGDLS and YYNGEE. Full variable domain (rest looked up from reference TRBV9 and TRBJ1-3): DSGVTQTPKHLITATGQRVTLRCSPRSGDLSVYWYQQSLDQGLQFLIQYYNGEERAKGNILERFSAQQFPDLHSELNLSSLELGDSALYFCASSVTGQGNGNTIYFGEGSWLTVV.

This clone was counted between two and nine times. The V and J genes are TRBV5-1 and TRBJ2-2, with TRBD1 matching over 9 bases. Germline V CDR1 and CDR2: SGHRS, YFSETQ. V lost 4 bases to trimming and J lost 6 bases; unmatched junction nucleotides: 7. CDR3 length: 15 amino acids. The DNA for the CDR3 is TGCGCCAGCAGCGTAGGACAGGGGAGAGCCGGGGAGCTGTTTTTT. This gives the protein CASSVGQGRAGELFF.

The chain employs TRBV11-1 and TRBJ1-2; no clear D gene. The germline V and J ends were trimmed by 3 bases and 8 bases, with 22 bases remaining between them. The germline CDR1 and CDR2 sequences are SGHAT and FQDESV (reference sequence). This CDR3 has 16 residues. Here the CDR3 DNA reads TGTGCCAGCAGCTTCCCCGGGATCGTTAGTCTCGGAGGCTACACCTTC. This encodes CASSFPGIVSLGGYTF.

The chain has TRBV20-1 and TRBJ2-7, with 7 bases matching TRBD1. Trimming removed 3 bases from V and 4 bases from J; junction bases left unmatched: 9. The CDR3 totals 14 residues. CDR1 and CDR2 (germline): DFQATT, SNEGSKA (reference sequence). CDR3 residues: CSASTGVIGYEQYF. CDR3 bases: TGCAGTGCTAGTACAGGGGTGATAGGATACGAGCAGTACTTC.